The 7 T cell receptor beta chains presented below share a single source sample, sequenced in a study of blood T cell repertoires in COVID-19. Clones were read by immunoSEQ multiplex PCR, and TCRdb kept only the in-frame ones, dropping some. Found here are some 290,000 clones, 90% of them singletons; the top ten hold 2.5% to 3.5%. Sequences were obtained from peripheral blood. These receptor sequences come from a young woman with COVID-19, enrolled during active disease.

V gene TRBV19 combines with J gene TRBJ2-4; D may be TRBD1 (6 bases). The CDR3 runs 15 residues. Germline V gives CDR1 LNHDA, CDR2 SQIVND (reference sequence). Deletions cut 4 bases from V and 2 bases from J, with 12 bases between. CDR3 residues: CASSTSRDTKNIQYF. Here the CDR3 DNA reads TGTGCCAGTAGTACCTCCAGGGACACCAAAAACATTCAGTACTTC.

The rearrangement uses TRBV28 and TRBJ2-7; 9 nucleotides match TRBD2. Germline V gives CDR1 MDHEN, CDR2 SYDVKM. The CDR3 has 18 residues. J lost 1 base, V lost 1 base, and 11 bases had no gene match. As DNA, the CDR3 is TGTGCCAGCAGTTTATACCGCCGACCGGGACTAGCTTCCTACGAGCAGTACTTC. Encoded protein: CASSLYRRPGLASYEQYF.

This chain uses TRBV5-1 with TRBJ2-1; 10 positions agree with TRBD2. Trimming at V came to 4 bases and at J to 3 bases, leaving 7 bases not matched to a gene. From germline, CDR1 is SGHRS and CDR2 YFSETQ. The CDR3 is 16 amino acids. CDR3 coding DNA: TGCGCCAGCAGCACGGGACTAGCGAGGGACTACAATGAGCAGTTCTTC. This gives the protein CASSTGLARDYNEQFF.

V usage is TRBV29-1 and J usage is TRBJ1-2; TRBD1 matches 10 bases. The germline gives CDR1 SQVTM, CDR2 ANQGSEA. Trimming removed 3 bases from V and 5 bases from J; junction bases left unmatched: 3. The CDR3 runs 13 residues. CDR3 nucleotide sequence: TGCAGCGTTGACGACAGGGGGCTATATGGCTACACCTTC. This translates into CSVDDRGLYGYTF.

The chain has TRBV25-1 and TRBJ1-2; D is uncertain. Germline V gene data show CDR1 as MGHDK and CDR2 as SYGVNS. Trimming removed 4 bases at V and 3 bases at J, with 9 bases between. This CDR3 contains 13 residues. CDR3 amino acids: CASSALPHYGYTF. DNA of the CDR3: TGTGCCAGCAGTGCCCTCCCCCACTATGGCTACACCTTC.

The chain employs TRBV19 and TRBJ1-5; tentatively, D is TRBD1 (5 bases). Trimming took 6 bases from V and 6 from J, leaving 18 bases between them. This CDR3 has 15 residues. Germline V lookup: CDR1 LNHDA, CDR2 SQIVND (reference sequence). CDR3 amino acids: CASSRQLGGVQPQHF. CDR3 bases: TGTGCCAGTAGCAGACAGCTAGGCGGAGTTCAGCCCCAGCATTTT.

The V gene is TRBV7-9, the J gene TRBJ2-2; 7 bases fit TRBD1. V trimming: 8 bases; J trimming: 0 bases; junction bases outside the gene matches: 9. CDR1 and CDR2 from the germline V gene are SEHNR and FQNEAQ (reference sequence). This CDR3 comprises 16 residues. CDR3 residues: CASLPHQGANTGELFF. CDR3 nucleotide sequence: TGTGCCAGCCTCCCTCACCAGGGGGCGAACACCGGGGAGCTGTTTTTT.